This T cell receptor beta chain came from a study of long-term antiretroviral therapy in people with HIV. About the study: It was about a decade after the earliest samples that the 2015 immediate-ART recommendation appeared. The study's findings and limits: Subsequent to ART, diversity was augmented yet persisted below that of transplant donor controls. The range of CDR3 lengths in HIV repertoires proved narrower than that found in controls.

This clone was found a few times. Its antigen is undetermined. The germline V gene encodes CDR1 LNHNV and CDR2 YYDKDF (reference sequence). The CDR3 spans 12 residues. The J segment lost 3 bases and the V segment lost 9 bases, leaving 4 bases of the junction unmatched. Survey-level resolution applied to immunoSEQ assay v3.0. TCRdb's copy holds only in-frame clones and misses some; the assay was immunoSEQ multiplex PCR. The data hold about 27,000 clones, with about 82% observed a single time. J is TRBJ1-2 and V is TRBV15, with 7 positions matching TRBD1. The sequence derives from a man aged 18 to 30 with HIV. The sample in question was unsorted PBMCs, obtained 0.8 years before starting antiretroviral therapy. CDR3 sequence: CATSRGDYGYTF. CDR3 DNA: TGTGCCACATCCAGGGGGGACTATGGCTACACCTTC.